The source of this T cell receptor beta chain is a study of T cell repertoires in cytomegalovirus infection. There are 17 residues in the CDR3. Germline V gene lookup returns CDR1 MNHEY and CDR2 SMNVEV (reference sequence). V shed 7 bases, J shed 6 bases, and the junction held 12 bases outside the gene matches. This clonotype was found many times. TCRdb re-called the reads with MiXCR, one entry per CDR3 protein. The sample has about 300,000 distinct CDR3 sequences, around 10% seen once. Sample: PBMCs. The sequence was obtained from a human donor in good health (CMV status not recorded). Some clones in this sample may be carry-over from other donors' samples. This rearrangement joins TRBV27 to TRBJ2-1; the match to TRBD2 covers 13 bases. CDR3 loop: CASTPVTSGGAGNEQFF. CDR3 coding DNA: TGTGCCAGCACCCCTGTAACTAGCGGGGGGGCCGGCAATGAGCAGTTCTTC.